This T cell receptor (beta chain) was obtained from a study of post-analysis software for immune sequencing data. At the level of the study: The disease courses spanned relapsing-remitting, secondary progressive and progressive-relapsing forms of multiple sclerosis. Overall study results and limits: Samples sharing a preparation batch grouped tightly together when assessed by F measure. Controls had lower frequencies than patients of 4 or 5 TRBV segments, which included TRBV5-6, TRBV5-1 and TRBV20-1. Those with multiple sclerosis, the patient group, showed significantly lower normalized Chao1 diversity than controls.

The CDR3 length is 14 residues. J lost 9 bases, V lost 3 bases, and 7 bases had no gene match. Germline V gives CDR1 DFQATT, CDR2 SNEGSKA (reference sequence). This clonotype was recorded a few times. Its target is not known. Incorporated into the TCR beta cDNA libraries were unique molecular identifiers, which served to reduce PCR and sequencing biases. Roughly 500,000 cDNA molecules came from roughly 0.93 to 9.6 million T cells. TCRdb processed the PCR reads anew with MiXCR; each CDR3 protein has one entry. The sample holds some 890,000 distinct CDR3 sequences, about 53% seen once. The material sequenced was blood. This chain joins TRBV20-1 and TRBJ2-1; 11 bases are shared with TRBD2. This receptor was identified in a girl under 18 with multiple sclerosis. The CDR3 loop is CSARGASGRSEQFF. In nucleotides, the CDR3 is TGCAGTGCTAGGGGGGCTAGCGGGAGGAGTGAGCAGTTCTTC.